This T cell receptor (beta chain) is from a study of blood T cell repertoires in COVID-19. The wider study: Acute and convalescent COVID-19 samples came from the United States, Italy and Spain. PBMCs, B-cell-depleted T cells, or T cells were the source of the cDNA or gDNA that made up the material.

Per the germline V gene, CDR1 is SNHLY and CDR2 is FYNNEI. This CDR3 contains 15 residues. V was trimmed by 4 bases and J by 4 bases, leaving 11 bases between them. As processed by the authors: For nucleated cells, counts were estimated from reference gene primer amplification. TCRdb's copy holds only in-frame clones and misses some; the assay was immunoSEQ multiplex PCR. V and J calls and clone size come straight from that table; D and trimming were deduced from the DNA. The table includes 350,000 to 400,000 clones, approximately 86% detected once. Those enrolled in Seattle joined during active infection and were followed longitudinally afterward.

This TCR was sampled from a woman aged 60-75 years with COVID-19, enrolled during active disease. Sequencing was done on a sample of peripheral blood. J is TRBJ1-6 and V is TRBV2; D remains unclear. CDR3 nucleotides: TGTGCCAGCAGTGTAACGGGGAATTATAATTCACCCCTCCACTTT. The encoded protein is CASSVTGNYNSPLHF.